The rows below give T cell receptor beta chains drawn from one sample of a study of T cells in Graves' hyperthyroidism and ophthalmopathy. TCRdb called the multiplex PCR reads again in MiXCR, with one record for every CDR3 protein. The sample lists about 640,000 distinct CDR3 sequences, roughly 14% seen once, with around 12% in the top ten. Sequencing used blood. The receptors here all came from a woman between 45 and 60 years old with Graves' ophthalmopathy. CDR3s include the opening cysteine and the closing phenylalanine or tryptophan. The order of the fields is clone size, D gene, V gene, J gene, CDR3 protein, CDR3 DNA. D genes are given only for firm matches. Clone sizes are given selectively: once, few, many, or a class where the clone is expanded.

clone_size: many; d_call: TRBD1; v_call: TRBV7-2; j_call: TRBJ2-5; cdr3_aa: CASSSRTGAPQETQYF; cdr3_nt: TGTGCCAGCAGCTCCCGGACAGGGGCACCGCAAGAGACCCAGTACTTC
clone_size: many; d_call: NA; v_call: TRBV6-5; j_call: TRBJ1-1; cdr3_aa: CASSYWANTEAFF; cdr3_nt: TGTGCCAGCAGTTACTGGGCGAACACTGAAGCTTTCTTT
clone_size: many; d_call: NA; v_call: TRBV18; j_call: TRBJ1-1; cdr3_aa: CASHPNRDLAAFF; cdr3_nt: TGTGCCAGCCACCCGAACAGGGACCTCGCGGCTTTCTTT
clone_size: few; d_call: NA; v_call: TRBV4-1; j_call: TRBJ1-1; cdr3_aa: CASSRSRPAEAFF; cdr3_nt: TGCGCCAGCAGCAGGAGTCGGCCGGCTGAAGCTTTCTTT
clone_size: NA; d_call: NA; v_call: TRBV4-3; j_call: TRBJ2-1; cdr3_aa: CASSQEPPGEGNEQFF; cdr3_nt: TGCGCCAGCAGCCAAGAACCCCCGGGAGAGGGGAATGAGCAGTTCTTC
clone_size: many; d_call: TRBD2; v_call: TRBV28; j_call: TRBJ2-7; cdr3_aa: CASSLSGTSGFEQYF; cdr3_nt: TGTGCCAGCAGTTTAAGTGGGACTAGCGGGTTCGAGCAGTACTTC
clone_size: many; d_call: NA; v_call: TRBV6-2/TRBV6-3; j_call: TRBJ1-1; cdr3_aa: CASSYSRDSWTEAFF; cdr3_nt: TGTGCCAGCAGTTACTCGAGGGATAGTTGGACTGAAGCTTTCTTT
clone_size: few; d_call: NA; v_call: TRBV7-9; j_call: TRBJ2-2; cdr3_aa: CASSGARRGLNTGELFF; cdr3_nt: TGTGCCAGCAGCGGAGCCCGACGGGGCTTGAACACCGGGGAGCTGTTTTTT
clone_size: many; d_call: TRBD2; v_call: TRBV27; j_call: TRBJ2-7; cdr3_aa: CASSLSVGLAGETDYEQYF; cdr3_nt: TGTGCCAGCAGTTTATCAGTGGGACTAGCGGGAGAGACAGATTACGAGCAGTACTTC
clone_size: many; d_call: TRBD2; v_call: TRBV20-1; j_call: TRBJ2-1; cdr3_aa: CSAREGRLAGVLHNEQFF; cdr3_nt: TGCAGTGCTAGAGAGGGTCGACTAGCGGGAGTTTTACACAATGAGCAGTTCTTC
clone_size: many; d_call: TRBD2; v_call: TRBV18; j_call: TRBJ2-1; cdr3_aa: CASLGLAGKYNEQFF; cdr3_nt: TGTGCCAGCTTGGGACTAGCGGGGAAATACAATGAGCAGTTCTTC
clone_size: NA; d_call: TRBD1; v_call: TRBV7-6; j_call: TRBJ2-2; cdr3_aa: CASSSATGTGVANTGELFF; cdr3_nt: TGTGCCAGCAGCTCTGCAACCGGGACAGGGGTCGCAAACACCGGGGAGCTGTTTTTT
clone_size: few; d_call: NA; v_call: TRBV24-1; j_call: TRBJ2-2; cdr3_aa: CATASGGTNTGELFF; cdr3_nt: TGTGCCACCGCCTCGGGTGGTACGAACACCGGGGAGCTGTTTTTT
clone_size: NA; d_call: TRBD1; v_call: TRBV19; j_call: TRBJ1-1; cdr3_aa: CASRPTGKMNTEAFF; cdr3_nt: TGTGCCAGTAGACCGACAGGGAAGATGAACACTGAAGCTTTCTTT
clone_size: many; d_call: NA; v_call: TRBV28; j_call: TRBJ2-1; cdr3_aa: CASSQPGRRLYNEQFF; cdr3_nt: TGTGCCAGCAGTCAACCGGGACGGAGGTTATACAATGAGCAGTTCTTC
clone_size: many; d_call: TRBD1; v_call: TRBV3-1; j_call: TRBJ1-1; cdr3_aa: CASSPGTGANTEAFF; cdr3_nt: TGTGCCAGCAGCCCCGGGACAGGGGCGAACACTGAAGCTTTCTTT
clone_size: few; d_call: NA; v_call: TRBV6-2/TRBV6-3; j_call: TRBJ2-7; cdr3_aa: CASSQGAIEQYF; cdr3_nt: TGTGCCAGCAGTCAAGGTGCCATAGAGCAGTACTTC
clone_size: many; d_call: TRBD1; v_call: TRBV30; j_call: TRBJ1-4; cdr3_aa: CAWSVGTGREKLFF; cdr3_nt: TGTGCCTGGAGTGTTGGGACAGGGAGGGAAAAACTGTTTTTT
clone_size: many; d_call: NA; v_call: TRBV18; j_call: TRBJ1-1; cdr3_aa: CASSPRRVWDTEAFF; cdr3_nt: TGTGCCAGCTCACCGCGCAGGGTGTGGGACACTGAAGCTTTCTTT
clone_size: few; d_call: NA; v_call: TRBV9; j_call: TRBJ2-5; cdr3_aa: CASSVGGARETQYF; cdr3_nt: TGTGCCAGCAGCGTAGGGGGGGCTCGGGAGACCCAGTACTTC
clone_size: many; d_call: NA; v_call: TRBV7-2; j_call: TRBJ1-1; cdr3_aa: CASSLPGGGAFF; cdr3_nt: TGTGCCAGCAGCTTACCGGGGGGGGGAGCTTTCTTT
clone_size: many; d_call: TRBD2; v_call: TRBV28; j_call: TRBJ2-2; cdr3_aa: CASGLAGVNTGELFF; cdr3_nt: TGTGCCAGCGGCTTAGCGGGAGTCAACACCGGGGAGCTGTTTTTT
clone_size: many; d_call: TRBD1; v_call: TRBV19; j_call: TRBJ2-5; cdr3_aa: CASSIRAGQGLQETQYF; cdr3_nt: TGTGCCAGTAGTATCAGGGCCGGACAGGGGCTACAAGAGACCCAGTACTTC
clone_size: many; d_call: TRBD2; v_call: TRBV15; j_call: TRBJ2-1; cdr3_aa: CATSSPSAGGYNEQFF; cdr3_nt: TGTGCCACCAGCAGTCCCTCCGCGGGAGGCTACAATGAGCAGTTCTTC
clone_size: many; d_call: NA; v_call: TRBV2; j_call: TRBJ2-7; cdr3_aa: CASSVGVGYEQYF; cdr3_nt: TGTGCCAGCAGTGTTGGGGTCGGCTACGAGCAGTACTTC
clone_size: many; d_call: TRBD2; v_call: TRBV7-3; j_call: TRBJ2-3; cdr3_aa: CASSSGAGVIDTQYF; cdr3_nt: TGTGCCAGCAGCTCGGGAGCGGGAGTCATAGATACGCAGTATTTT
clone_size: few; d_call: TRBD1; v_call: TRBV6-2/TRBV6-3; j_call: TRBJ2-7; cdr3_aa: CASTRDRGRLEQYF; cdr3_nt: TGTGCCAGCACCAGGGACAGGGGGCGTCTCGAGCAGTACTTC
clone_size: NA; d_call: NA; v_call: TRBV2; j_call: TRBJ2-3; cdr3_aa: CASSVPGEGAGDTQYF; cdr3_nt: TGTGCCAGCAGTGTTCCGGGGGAGGGGGCAGGGGATACGCAGTATTTT
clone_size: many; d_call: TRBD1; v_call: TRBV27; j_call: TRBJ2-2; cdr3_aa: CASSSGTGGNTGELFF; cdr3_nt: TGTGCCAGCAGTTCAGGGACAGGGGGTAATACCGGGGAGCTGTTTTTT
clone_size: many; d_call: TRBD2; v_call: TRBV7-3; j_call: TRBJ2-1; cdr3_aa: CASSLGLAGYEQFF; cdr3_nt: TGTGCCAGCAGCTTAGGCCTAGCGGGATATGAGCAGTTCTTC
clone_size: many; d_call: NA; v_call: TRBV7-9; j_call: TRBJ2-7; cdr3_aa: CASSHATRSQTYEQYF; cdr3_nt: TGTGCCAGCAGCCACGCGACCCGATCCCAAACCTACGAGCAGTACTTC
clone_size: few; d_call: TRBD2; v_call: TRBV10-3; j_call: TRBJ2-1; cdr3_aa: CAIGLAGGNEQFF; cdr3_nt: TGTGCCATTGGACTAGCGGGAGGCAATGAGCAGTTCTTC
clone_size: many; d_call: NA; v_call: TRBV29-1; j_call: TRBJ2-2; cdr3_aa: CSVDLGATGELFF; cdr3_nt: TGCAGCGTTGATTTGGGAGCCACCGGGGAGCTGTTTTTT
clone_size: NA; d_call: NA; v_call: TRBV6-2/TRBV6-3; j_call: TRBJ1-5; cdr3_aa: CASSYSIGDGQPQHF; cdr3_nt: TGTGCCAGCAGTTACTCGATAGGGGACGGCCAGCCCCAGCATTTT
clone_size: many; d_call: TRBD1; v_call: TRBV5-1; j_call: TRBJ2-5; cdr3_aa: CASSLVKTQGGQETQYF; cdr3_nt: TGCGCCAGCAGCTTGGTAAAGACACAGGGGGGCCAAGAGACCCAGTACTTC
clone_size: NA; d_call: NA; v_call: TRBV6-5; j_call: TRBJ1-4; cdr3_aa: CASSYSQTIEKLFF; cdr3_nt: TGTGCCAGCAGTTACTCGCAGACTATTGAAAAACTGTTTTTT
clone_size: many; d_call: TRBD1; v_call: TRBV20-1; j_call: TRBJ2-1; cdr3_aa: CSANLDRVYNEQFF; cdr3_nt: TGCAGTGCTAACCTGGACAGGGTCTACAATGAGCAGTTCTTC
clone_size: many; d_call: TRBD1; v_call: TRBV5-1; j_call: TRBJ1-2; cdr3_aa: CASSLYGTGAGGYTF; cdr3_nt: TGCGCCAGCAGCTTGTACGGGACAGGGGCAGGGGGCTACACCTTC
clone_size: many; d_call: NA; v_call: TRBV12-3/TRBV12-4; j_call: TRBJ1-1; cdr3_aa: CASSFYGGTTEAFF; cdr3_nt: TGTGCCAGCAGTTTCTACGGAGGGACCACTGAAGCTTTCTTT
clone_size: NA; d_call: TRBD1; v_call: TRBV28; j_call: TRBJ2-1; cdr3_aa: CASSPGTGGLEQFF; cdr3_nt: TGTGCCAGCAGTCCCGGGACAGGGGGCCTTGAGCAGTTCTTC
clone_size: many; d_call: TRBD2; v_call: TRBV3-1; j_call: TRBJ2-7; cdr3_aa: CASSHLGSGRYEQYF; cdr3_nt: TGTGCCAGCAGCCACTTGGGTAGCGGGAGATACGAGCAGTACTTC
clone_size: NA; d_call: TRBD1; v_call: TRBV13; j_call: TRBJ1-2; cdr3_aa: CASSLGTPGTGVTYGYTF; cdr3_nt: TGTGCCAGCAGCTTAGGCACCCCCGGGACAGGGGTAACCTATGGCTACACCTTC
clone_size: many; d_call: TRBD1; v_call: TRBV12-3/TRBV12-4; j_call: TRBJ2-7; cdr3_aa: CASSPGTGNSGGYEQYF; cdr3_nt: TGTGCCAGCAGTCCCGGGACAGGGAATAGCGGAGGGTACGAGCAGTACTTC
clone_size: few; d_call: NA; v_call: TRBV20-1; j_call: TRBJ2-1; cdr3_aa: CSAQDSVVKDEQFF; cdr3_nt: TGCAGTGCTCAGGACTCTGTAGTCAAGGATGAGCAGTTCTTC
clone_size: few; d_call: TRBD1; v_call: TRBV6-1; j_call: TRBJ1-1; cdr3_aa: CASLQDRANTEAFF; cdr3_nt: TGTGCCAGCCTACAGGACAGGGCGAACACTGAAGCTTTCTTT
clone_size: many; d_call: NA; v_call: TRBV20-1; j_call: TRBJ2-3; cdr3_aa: CSARVGGTQYF; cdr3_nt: TGCAGTGCTAGAGTTGGGGGTACGCAGTATTTT
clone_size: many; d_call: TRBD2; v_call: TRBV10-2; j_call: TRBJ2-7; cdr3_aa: CASSDPGGPTYEQYF; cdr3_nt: TGCGCCAGCAGTGATCCGGGAGGGCCCACCTACGAGCAGTACTTC
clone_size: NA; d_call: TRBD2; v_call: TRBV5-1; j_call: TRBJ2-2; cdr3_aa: CASSPGLAGGPDTGELFF; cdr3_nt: TGCGCCAGCAGTCCGGGACTAGCGGGAGGGCCCGACACCGGGGAGCTGTTTTTT
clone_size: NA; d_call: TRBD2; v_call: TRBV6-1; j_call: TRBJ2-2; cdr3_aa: CASSGPGLAGSGELFF; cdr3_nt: TGTGCCAGCAGCGGTCCGGGACTAGCGGGATCCGGGGAGCTGTTTTTT
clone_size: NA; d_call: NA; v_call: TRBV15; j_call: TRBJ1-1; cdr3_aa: CATNFAFSATEAFF; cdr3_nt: TGTGCCACCAACTTTGCGTTTTCGGCCACTGAAGCTTTCTTT
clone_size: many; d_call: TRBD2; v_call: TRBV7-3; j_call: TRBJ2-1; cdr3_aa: CASSLSGRVGNEQFF; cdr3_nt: TGTGCCAGCAGCTTAAGCGGGAGGGTTGGCAATGAGCAGTTCTTC
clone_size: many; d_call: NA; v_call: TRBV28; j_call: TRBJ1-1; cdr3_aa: CASSLGPLGDNTEAFF; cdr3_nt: TGTGCCAGCAGTTTAGGGCCCCTGGGGGACAACACTGAAGCTTTCTTT
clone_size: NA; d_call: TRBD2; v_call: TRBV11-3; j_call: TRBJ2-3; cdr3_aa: CASSTFWTSGRGADTQYF; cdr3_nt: TGTGCCAGCAGCACATTCTGGACTAGCGGGAGAGGAGCAGATACGCAGTATTTT
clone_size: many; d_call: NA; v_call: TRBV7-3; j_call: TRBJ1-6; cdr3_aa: CASSPTGSNSPLHF; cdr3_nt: TGTGCCAGCAGCCCCACGGGGAGTAATTCACCCCTCCACTTT